This T cell receptor (beta chain) was recovered during a study of identical twins. The study's findings and limits: There were fewer insertions in abundant cord blood beta clonotypes, but memory repertoires showed no such pattern.

Germline CDR1 reads DFQATT; CDR2 reads SNEGSKA (reference sequence). The CDR3 length is 13 residues. Trimming took 7 bases from V and 4 from J; bases not matched to a gene: 9. As for this clonotype: Its antigen is still unknown.

The authors used template switching to add a universal primer site and gave cDNA unique molecular identifiers. Via MiXCR, TCRdb re-called the 5' RACE reads, giving one row per CDR3 protein. The profile covers fewer than 900,000 distinct CDR3 sequences, with 18% appearing a single time and around 13% taken by the ten largest. The sample was also reused in another study, on T cells expressing NK-cell markers. From that second work: Underlying the TCR beta repertoires were sorted CD3+CD56+NKG2C+, CD3+CD56+NKG2C- and CD3+CD56-NKG2C+ T cells.

This clonotype originated in a woman under 30 in good health. Sequencing used PBMCs. V and J are TRBV20-1 and TRBJ2-7; TRBD2 matches at 8 bases. The CDR3 sequence: CSGKGSGGYEQYF. The DNA of the CDR3 is TGCAGTGGAAAAGGCAGCGGGGGATACGAGCAGTACTTC.